This T cell receptor beta chain was retrieved from a study of shared clonotypes between healthy human individuals. Study context: A couple of women and a few men aged 18 to 49 served as donors.

Per the authors' pipeline: ImmunoSEQ output lacked quality scores and full-length reads, limiting matched filtering. Clones were read by immunoSEQ multiplex PCR, and TCRdb kept only the in-frame ones, dropping some. V and J calls and clone size are as listed in that table; D and trimming were resolved from the DNA. In the table there are some 2,400,000 clones, 90% to 97% of which are singletons. This CDR3 spans 15 amino acids. CDR1 is SGHTA, CDR2 FQGNSA, per germline. V dropped 2 bases and J dropped 4; count of bases not matched to a gene: 7. This rearrangement joins TRBV7-2 to TRBJ2-7, with TRBD2 matching 8 bases. The source material was naive CD4+ T cells sorted from blood. The subset is: CD45RA+ positively selected. This sequence was found in a man younger than 30 in good health. This chain's CDR3 is CASSLQAGEMYEQYF. The CDR3, as DNA: TGTGCCAGCAGCTTACAAGCGGGAGAGATGTACGAGCAGTACTTC.